The 10 T cell receptor beta chains in this list originate from one sample, sequenced in a study of cytomegalovirus exposure and HLA in healthy donors. Primers for the PCR totalled 60 Vbeta and 13 Jbeta. This table comes from immunoSEQ multiplex PCR, and its TCRdb copy is limited to in-frame clones, with some not included. This table holds under 60,000 clones, 77% found once. Sequencing was performed on PBMCs. These receptors all stem from a middle-aged woman in good health and CMV-seropositive.

This clone was counted only a few times. The rearrangement uses TRBV6-6 and TRBJ2-1; D unresolved. Germline V gene data show CDR1 as MNHNY and CDR2 as SVGAGI (reference sequence). The CDR3 loop spans 16 amino acids. Trimming removed 5 bases at V and 7 bases at J, with 21 bases between. CDR3 sequence reads: CASSQRRLSPGNEQFF. As DNA, the CDR3 is TGTGCCAGCAGTCAGCGTCGACTGAGCCCTGGGAATGAGCAGTTCTTC.

V gene TRBV29-1 combines with J gene TRBJ2-5; 9 nucleotides match TRBD1. V shed 7 bases, J shed 2 bases, and the junction held 2 bases outside the gene matches. Per the germline V gene, CDR1 is SQVTM and CDR2 is ANQGSEA. CDR3 length equals 12 residues. The DNA for the CDR3 is TGCAGCGCGGGACAGGGACAAGAGACCCAGTACTTC. This encodes CSAGQGQETQYF. The whole variable domain, remainder taken from reference TRBV29-1 and TRBJ2-5, is SAVISQKPSRDICQRGTSLTIQCQVDSQVTMMFWYRQQPGQSLTLIATANQGSEATYESGFVIDKFPISRPNLTFSTLTVSNMSPEDSSIYLCSAGQGQETQYFGPGTRLLVL.

The gene calls are TRBV30 and TRBJ2-7; TRBD1 might be the D (5 bases). Trimming shortened V by 4 bases and J by 6 bases, and 16 bases separated the two germline ends. Per germline, CDR1 GTSNPN and CDR2 SVGIG (reference sequence). This CDR3 is built from 13 residues. The CDR3 nucleotides are TGTGCCTGGACTGTCGTAGGGGTTTTCGAGCAGTACTTC. Translated: CAWTVVGVFEQYF.

The genes are TRBV6-1 and TRBJ2-5; D gene uncertain. Trimming cost V 5 bases and J 11 bases, with 15 bases left between them. CDR1 and CDR2 (germline): MNHNS, SASEGT. This CDR3 spans 12 amino acids. The CDR3 DNA sequence: TGTGCCAGCAGTCCACTTCCACGTGAGCAGTACTTC. Translated: CASSPLPREQYF.

With respect to this clone: The same CDR3 arises from other DNA sequences in this sample as well. This chain links TRBV7-6 with TRBJ2-2, with 9 bases aligning to TRBD1. Germline loops: CDR1 SGHVS, CDR2 FNYEAQ. Trimming took 5 bases from V and 7 from J; bases not matched to a gene: 5. CDR3 size: 14 residues. CDR3 DNA: TGTGCCAGCAGCACACAGGGGGCAGGCGGGGAGCTGTTTTTT. This gives the protein CASSTQGAGGELFF.

The table lists this clone with a count of one. The chain carries TRBV5-1 and TRBJ2-7; TRBD2 aligns across 8 bases. Germline V lookup: CDR1 SGHRS, CDR2 YFSETQ. There are 14 residues in the CDR3. The V and J ends lost 1 base and 4 bases, in that order; junction bases with no gene match: 4. The CDR3 region has the DNA TGCGCCAGCAGCTTGAACCTAGCGGGTTACGAGCAGTACTTC. Translation: CASSLNLAGYEQYF.

The J gene is TRBJ1-1, the V gene TRBV6-5; D ambiguous. Germline loops: CDR1 MNHEY, CDR2 SVGAGI. Trimming shortened V by 0 bases and J by 8 bases, and 10 bases separated the two germline ends. The CDR3 length is 13 residues. The CDR3 nucleotides are TGTGCCAGCAGTTACTCGACTGCTTCGGAAGCTTTCTTT. Translation: CASSYSTASEAFF.

This chain links TRBV30 with TRBJ2-7; 12 nucleotides align to TRBD2. The CDR3 has 13 residues. Germline values: CDR1 GTSNPN, CDR2 SVGIG (reference sequence). Losses at the gene ends were 2 bases for V and 12 bases for J; bases not matched to a gene: 8. The CDR3 DNA reads TGTGCCTGGAGTTCTTCCAGGGGACTAGCGGGGTACTTC. Its protein is CAWSSSRGLAGYF.

This clone appeared once. The chain joins TRBV10-3 to TRBJ2-1; D not resolved. Per the germline V gene, CDR1 is ENHRY and CDR2 is SYGVKD. The CDR3 runs 11 residues. Trimming pared 2 bases from V and 8 bases from J, leaving 4 bases between. The CDR3 DNA sequence: TGTGCCATCAGTGAGGGCCATGAGCAGTTCTTC. It codes for CAISEGHEQFF.

The V call is TRBV4-3, the J call TRBJ2-6, with a possible D match to TRBD2 (6 bases). The CDR3 has 15 amino acids. Trimming pared 4 bases from V and 6 bases from J, leaving 13 bases between. Germline V gene sequence: CDR1 LGHNA, CDR2 YSLEER. CDR3 amino acids: CASSRRGTAANVLTF. CDR3 in DNA: TGCGCCAGCAGCCGGCGCGGGACCGCGGCCAACGTCCTGACTTTC.